The 19 T cell receptor beta chains in this list originate from one sample, sequenced in a study of spatial heterogeneity in lung cancer. In TCRdb, the 5' RACE reads were re-called with MiXCR into one record per CDR3 protein. In the table there are approximately 11,000 distinct CDR3 sequences, around 3.9% of which are singletons. Described time point: sample taken at primary tumor resection. Frozen PBMC, nontumor lung or tumor provided whole RNA, which was sequenced unsorted. The sequencing here drew on normal lung tissue next to the tumor, taken at surgery. Every receptor here comes from a male donor with early-stage non-small cell lung cancer.

This clonotype has ten or more counts. This beta chain is off target for a library built for alpha chains, so its abundance means little. V and J are TRBV7-9 and TRBJ1-2; D unresolved. CDR1 and CDR2 (germline): SEHNR, FQNEAQ (reference sequence). The CDR3 totals 13 residues. V was cut by 3 bases and J by 4 bases, with 9 bases left in between. In DNA form, the CDR3 reads TGTGCCAGCAGCTTTGCCCTCGCCTATGGCTACACCTTC. Translation gives CASSFALAYGYTF.

This clonotype has at least ten counts. A library prepared for alpha chains yielded this beta chain as an off-target read; its size is of little meaning. V and J are TRBV27 and TRBJ2-1; TRBD2 matches 10 bases. Per germline, CDR1 MNHEY and CDR2 SMNVEV (reference sequence). With 6 bases clipped from V and 4 bases from J, the junction kept 12 bases outside the gene matches. This CDR3 spans 17 amino acids. The CDR3 sequence: CASRPIAGGLLYNEQFF. The CDR3, as DNA: TGTGCCAGCAGACCAATAGCGGGGGGTCTTCTGTACAATGAGCAGTTCTTC.

This clonotype occurred many times. This beta chain slipped into a library made for alpha chains as a stray read, so its size is not meaningful. The rearrangement joins TRBV12-3 or TRBV12-4 to TRBJ2-3; a weak D match, TRBD2 (6 bases). V was pared by 5 bases and J by 4 bases, with 19 bases between. The CDR3 is 16 residues long. The CDR3 DNA sequence: TGTGCCAGCAGTAAGGGACTGACATCATCGGCAGATACGCAGTATTTT. Its protein product is CASSKGLTSSADTQYF.

This clonotype was observed a handful of times. This beta chain was picked up by a library intended for alpha chains and is off target, so its count carries little meaning. The chain is built from TRBV7-2 and TRBJ2-3; D could derive from TRBD1 or TRBD2 (7 bases each). V was clipped by 4 bases and J by 6 bases, with 26 bases between them. Germline CDR1 is SGHTA and CDR2 is FQGNSA. This CDR3 contains 18 residues. CDR3 in DNA: TGTGCCAGCAGCTCCTCGGGGCAGGGGGGGATCCTCCGTGATACGCAGTATTTT. Amino acids: CASSSSGQGGILRDTQYF.

This clonotype has at least ten counts. The junction differs from germline at one of its ends, possibly a read error. The library was built for alpha chains, so this beta chain is an off-target read and its size means little. The chain uses TRBV20-1 and TRBJ1-1, with D tentatively TRBD1 (5 bases). CDR1 and CDR2 from the germline V gene are DFQATT and SNEGSKA (reference sequence). There are 13 residues in the CDR3. The CDR3 DNA is TGCAGTGCTAGTTACCGTACGGAGGGGAACCCTAAGTTT. This sequence encodes CSASYRTEGNPKF.

This clonotype was seen many times. The library was designed around alpha chains, so this beta chain is a stray read whose abundance carries little weight. This CDR3 is CASSPGTLESTDTQYF. The CDR3, as DNA: TGTGCCAGCAGTCCCGGGACCTTGGAAAGCACAGATACGCAGTATTTT. The V gene is TRBV3-1, the J gene TRBJ2-3; either TRBD1 or TRBD2 may fit D (5 bases each). This CDR3 comprises 16 residues. Germline V gene data show CDR1 as LGHDT and CDR2 as YNNKEL (reference sequence). V lost 6 bases and J lost 0, with 16 bases in between.

In its sample, this clonotype was seen many times. This beta chain is an unintended read in a library built for alpha chains; its size means little. V gene TRBV2 combines with J gene TRBJ2-7, with 9 bases matching TRBD1. This CDR3 spans 16 amino acids. J was trimmed by 3 bases and V by 2 bases; bases with no gene match: 8. Germline values: CDR1 SNHLY, CDR2 FYNNEI. The CDR3 sequence is CASSEKAGTGHYEQYF. In DNA, the CDR3 is TGTGCCAGCAGTGAAAAAGCGGGGACAGGGCACTACGAGCAGTACTTC.

This clonotype has ten or more counts. Because the library targeted alpha chains, this beta chain is an off-target read whose size means little. The chain couples TRBV3-1 to TRBJ2-1, with no clear D. Germline V lookup: CDR1 LGHDT, CDR2 YNNKEL (reference sequence). The CDR3 length is 12 residues. The V and J ends lost 1 base and 9 bases respectively, with 7 bases between them. The CDR3 loop reads CASSQVSGEQFF. CDR3 nucleotides: TGTGCCAGCAGCCAAGTTTCCGGTGAGCAGTTCTTC.

The table lists this clonotype with many counts. Since the library was made to target alpha chains, this beta chain is a stray read and its abundance is not meaningful. CDR3: CASSPTPGTSDEQFF. CDR3 DNA sequence: TGTGCCAGCAGCCCAACCCCTGGGACTAGCGATGAGCAGTTCTTC. The genes are TRBV11-2 and TRBJ2-1; 10 nucleotides line up with TRBD2. Germline-derived CDR1 and CDR2 are SGHAT and FQNNGV. This CDR3 region has 15 residues. J lost 8 bases, V lost 5 bases, and 9 bases had no gene match.

This clonotype was seen repeatedly, ten times or more. As an off-target read in a library built for alpha chains, this beta chain has a frequency of little significance. The chain has TRBV7-6 and TRBJ1-1; no clear D. Germline V lookup: CDR1 SGHVS, CDR2 FNYEAQ. The ends were cut back, 1 base at V and 4 bases at J, with 13 bases in the middle. The CDR3 totals 15 residues. CDR3 residues: CASSLDGVAPTEAFF. The DNA of the CDR3 is TGTGCCAGCAGCTTAGACGGGGTTGCACCCACTGAAGCTTTCTTT.

This clonotype was seen at least ten times. A library prepared for alpha chains yielded this beta chain as an off-target read; its size is of little meaning. The chain joins TRBV7-8 to TRBJ2-3; perhaps TRBD2 as D (6 bases). The germline CDR1 and CDR2 sequences are SGHVS and FQNEAQ. The CDR3 is 15 amino acids. With 6 bases removed from V and 2 bases from J, the gap between germline ends came to 15 bases. This chain's CDR3 is CASSPSERDTDTQYF. The CDR3 nucleotides are TGTGCCAGCAGTCCTAGCGAGAGAGACACAGATACGCAGTATTTT. The full variable domain, completed using reference TRBV7-8 and TRBJ2-3, is GAGVSQSPRYKVAKRGQDVALRCDPISGHVSLFWYQQALGQGPEFLTYFQNEAQLDKSGLPSDRFFAERPEGSVSTLKIQRTQQEDSAVYLCASSPSERDTDTQYFGPGTRLTVL.

This clonotype is medium-sized. Found in a library prepared for alpha chains, this beta chain is an off-target read, and its abundance has little meaning. The chain uses TRBV3-1 and TRBJ2-4; TRBD2 aligns across 7 bases. This CDR3 is 16 amino acids long. J was trimmed by 0 bases and V by 3 bases; bases with no gene match: 5. CDR1 LGHDT and CDR2 YNNKEL come from the germline V gene (reference sequence). The CDR3 spells CASSQGLAVAKNIQYF. DNA of the CDR3: TGTGCCAGCAGCCAGGGTCTAGCGGTAGCCAAAAACATTCAGTACTTC. The complete variable domain, with remaining parts taken from reference TRBV3-1 and TRBJ2-4, reads DTAVSQTPKYLVTQMGNDKSIKCEQNLGHDTMYWYKQDSKKFLKIMFSYNNKELIINETVPNRFSPKSPDKAHLNLHINSLELGDSAVYFCASSQGLAVAKNIQYFGAGTRLSVL.

Ten or more counts support this clonotype. For a library built for alpha chains, this beta chain is a stray read; little rests on its size. The chain has TRBV20-1 and TRBJ2-5; D gene uncertain. This CDR3 has 14 amino acids. The germline V gene encodes CDR1 DFQATT and CDR2 SNEGSKA (reference sequence). V gave up 3 bases and J gave up 0 bases, with 11 bases separating them. The CDR3 coding sequence is TGCAGTGCTAGTCTTGAGGCATACCAAGAGACCCAGTACTTC. It specifies CSASLEAYQETQYF.

By proportion, this clonotype is medium-sized. This beta chain was picked up by a library intended for alpha chains and is off target, so its count carries little meaning. This CDR3 reads CASRPGQGAGNEKLFF. The CDR3 DNA follows: TGTGCCAGCAGACCGGGACAGGGGGCGGGTAATGAAAAACTGTTTTTT. The genes are TRBV2 and TRBJ1-4; 12 positions agree with TRBD1. Germline V gives CDR1 SNHLY, CDR2 FYNNEI. This CDR3 region has 16 residues. The V segment lost 6 bases and the J segment 4 bases; nucleotides outside the gene matches: 6.

This clonotype turned up a few times. In a library made to pick up alpha chains, this beta chain is a stray read with a size that means little. V gene TRBV6-1 combines with J gene TRBJ1-4; D is uncertain. V lost 6 bases to trimming and J lost 4 bases, with 6 bases between them. Germline V gene sequence: CDR1 MNHNS, CDR2 SASEGT. The CDR3 contains 12 residues. The CDR3 loop reads CASSFDNEKLFF. CDR3 bases: TGTGCCAGCAGCTTCGATAATGAAAAACTGTTTTTT.

This clonotype was found many times. Being off target in a library aimed at alpha chains, this beta chain has a size of little meaning. The rearrangement uses TRBV3-1 and TRBJ1-2, with TRBD1 identical over 7 bases. The CDR3 loop spans 15 amino acids. The V and J ends lost 4 bases and 6 bases, in that order; junction bases with no gene match: 11. CDR1 and CDR2 (germline): LGHDT, YNNKEL (reference sequence). Written as DNA, the CDR3 is TGTGCCAGCAGCCCCGCTCGACAGGGAATAAATGGCTACACCTTC. Amino acids: CASSPARQGINGYTF.

This clonotype showed up many times. This beta chain lies outside the target of a library built for alpha chains; its clone size means little. The rearrangement uses TRBV20-1 and TRBJ2-3; 7 bases align to TRBD2. V was pared by 5 bases and J by 2 bases, with 28 bases of the junction left unmatched. The V gene's germline CDR1 is DFQATT and CDR2 SNEGSKA (reference sequence). The CDR3 has 21 residues. CDR3 nucleotides: TGCAGTGCTCATTTTAGGCGGTTAGCGGGTAGGAGGGTGGAGGTCACAGATACGCAGTATTTT. It specifies CSAHFRRLAGRRVEVTDTQYF.

By share of the sample, this clonotype is large. This beta chain is an off-target read within a library intended for alpha chains, so its frequency means little. The V call is TRBV28, the J call TRBJ1-1; perhaps TRBD1 as D (5 bases). The CDR3 has 17 amino acids. V was trimmed by 3 bases and J by 6 bases, leaving 23 bases between them. Germline values: CDR1 MDHEN, CDR2 SYDVKM. Here the CDR3 reads CASSLGLSSEWVPEAFF. In DNA, the CDR3 is TGTGCCAGCAGTTTGGGACTGTCGAGTGAGTGGGTGCCTGAAGCTTTCTTT.

The table lists this clonotype with many counts. A library made for alpha chains picked up this beta chain off target, so its size means little. The chain employs TRBV6-5 and TRBJ2-6; D unclear. Germline loops: CDR1 MNHEY, CDR2 SVGAGI. The length of the CDR3 is 12 residues. Deletions cut 9 bases from V and 0 bases from J, with 3 bases between. The CDR3 is CASSSGANVLTF. The CDR3 DNA is TGTGCCAGTAGCTCTGGGGCCAACGTCCTGACTTTC.